The sequence of this T cell receptor (beta chain) was determined in a study of shared clonotypes between healthy human individuals. This clone was seen a single time. The sorted-subset replicate PCRs were given around 200 ng DNA, which is some 29,000 T cell genomes. Generated by immunoSEQ multiplex PCR, the TCRdb table keeps only in-frame clones and is missing some. The table shows approximately 640,000 clones, with around 91% occurring only once. The V segment lost 4 bases and the J segment 9 bases; nucleotides outside the gene matches: 3. The germline V gene has CDR1 SEHNR and CDR2 FQNEAQ (reference sequence). The CDR3 loop spans 13 amino acids.

The gene calls are TRBV7-9 and TRBJ2-1; 10 bases are shared with TRBD1. What was sequenced was memory CD8+ T cells from PBMCs. Subset noted: CD45RO+ cells pooled with CCR7-negative TemRA cells. This receptor was obtained from a man aged 18 to 35 in good health. Some clones in this sample may be carry-over from other donors' samples. CDR3 loop: CASSSGDRGEQFF. The CDR3 DNA is TGTGCCAGCAGCTCCGGGGACAGGGGTGAGCAGTTCTTC.